What follows is one T cell receptor (beta chain) and its context. The source of the sample is a study of blood T cell repertoires in COVID-19. Study-wide background: The analysed material was cDNA or gDNA that came from T cells, B-cell-depleted T cells, or PBMCs.

TCRdb keeps only in-frame clones here, not all; method: immunoSEQ multiplex PCR. The sample shows about 440,000 clones, roughly 91% of them seen only once. Germline V CDR1 and CDR2: SGHRS, YFSETQ. The CDR3 extends over 14 amino acids. V dropped 4 bases and J dropped 5; count of bases not matched to a gene: 5. This chain connects TRBV5-1 to TRBJ1-2, with TRBD1 matching over 10 bases. The sequenced sample consisted of peripheral blood. This clonotype originated in a woman aged 30 to 39 with acute or convalescent COVID-19. The DNA for the CDR3 is TGCGCCAGCAGCCTGGGACAGGGGCGATATGGCTACACCTTC. Protein: CASSLGQGRYGYTF.